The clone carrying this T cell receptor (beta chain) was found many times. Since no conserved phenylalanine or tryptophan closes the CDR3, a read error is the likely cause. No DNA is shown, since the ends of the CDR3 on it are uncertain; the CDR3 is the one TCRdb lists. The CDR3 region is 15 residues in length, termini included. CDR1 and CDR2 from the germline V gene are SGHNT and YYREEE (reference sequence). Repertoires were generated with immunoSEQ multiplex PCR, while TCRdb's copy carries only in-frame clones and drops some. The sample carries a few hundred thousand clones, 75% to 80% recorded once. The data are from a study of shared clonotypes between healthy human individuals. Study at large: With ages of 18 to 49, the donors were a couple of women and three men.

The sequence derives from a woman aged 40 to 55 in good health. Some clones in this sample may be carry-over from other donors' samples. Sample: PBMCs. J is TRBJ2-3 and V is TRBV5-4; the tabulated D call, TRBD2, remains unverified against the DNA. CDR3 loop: CASSSPETLATGGDL.